These 18 T cell receptor beta chains originate from one sample sequenced in a study of CD8+ T cells in alopecia areata. Specified treatment: oral pan-JAK inhibitor, 5-10 mg twice daily. Sequencing used cDNA as its template, made by extracting RNA and reverse transcribing it. The method was immunoSEQ multiplex PCR; TCRdb's version includes in-frame clones alone and lacks a portion of them. The sample holds some 150,000 clones, about 61% seen once. The material sequenced was CD4+ T cells sorted from blood, taken at approximately week 60, from a patient treated with tofacitinib. Receptor source: a human donor with alopecia areata.

The V gene is TRBV25-1, the J gene TRBJ2-5; 7 positions agree with TRBD1. CDR3 size: 16 residues. The J segment lost 1 base and the V segment lost 2 bases, leaving 7 bases of the junction unmatched. The germline CDR1 and CDR2 sequences are MGHDK and SYGVNS. As DNA, the CDR3 is TGTGCCAGCAGTGAAATAACAGGGGTCCTCCAAGAGACCCAGTACTTC. This encodes CASSEITGVLQETQYF.

The chain couples TRBV29-1 to TRBJ1-4, with a possible D match to TRBD1 (6 bases). V was pared by 4 bases and J by 5 bases, with 17 bases between. The CDR3 runs to 15 residues. The V gene's germline CDR1 is SQVTM and CDR2 ANQGSEA. CDR3 sequence (DNA): TGCAGCGTTGGAGGCGGGACACGGGTCAATGAAAAACTGTTTTTT. Its protein product is CSVGGGTRVNEKLFF.

The chain is built from TRBV27 and TRBJ1-2; a possible D gene is TRBD1 (6 bases). Trimming removed 5 bases at V and 5 bases at J, with 15 bases between. The CDR3 has 14 amino acids. Looked up from germline, CDR1 is MNHEY and CDR2 is SMNVEV (reference sequence). In DNA, the CDR3 is TGTGCCAGCAGTCCACAACAGGGAAGGTATGGCTACACCTTC. Translated: CASSPQQGRYGYTF.

This clone was recorded a few times. The V call is TRBV15, the J call TRBJ1-2; 8 bases match TRBD1. Unmatched junction bases numbered 8, after V lost 0 bases and J lost 5 bases. CDR3 length: 16 residues. Germline V gene data show CDR1 as LNHNV and CDR2 as YYDKDF (reference sequence). This CDR3 reads CATSRDVAGGRYGYTF. The CDR3 DNA sequence: TGTGCCACCAGCAGAGATGTGGCAGGGGGCCGATATGGCTACACCTTC.

This clone was counted ten times or more. The CDR3 DNA reads as TGTGCCAGTAGTCCGATATTGGACAGGACAAGAGTGTACTACGAGCAGTACTTC. Its translation is CASSPILDRTRVYYEQYF. This chain links TRBV19 with TRBJ2-7; 7 bases fit TRBD1. In germline, CDR1 is LNHDA, CDR2 SQIVND (reference sequence). This CDR3 is 18 amino acids long. Losses at the gene ends were 5 bases for V and 3 bases for J; bases not matched to a gene: 19.

The V and J genes are TRBV30 and TRBJ2-1; D uncertain. Per germline, CDR1 GTSNPN and CDR2 SVGIG (reference sequence). V was cut by 2 bases and J by 9 bases, with 8 bases left in between. The CDR3 sequence is 11 residues long. The CDR3 nucleotides read TGTGCCTGGAGTCCCACGGTTGAGCAGTTCTTC. This sequence encodes CAWSPTVEQFF.

The chain joins TRBV5-6 to TRBJ2-7; D call uncertain. This CDR3 has 13 residues. Germline V gives CDR1 SGHDT, CDR2 YYEEEE. Trimming cost V 3 bases and J 7 bases, with 14 bases left between them. The CDR3 reads CASSSLALREQYF. Here the CDR3 DNA reads TGTGCCAGCAGCTCCCTGGCCCTACGGGAGCAGTACTTC.

The CDR3, as DNA: TGTGCCAGCAGGCAGGCTCCCTCTGGGGCCAACGTCCTGACTTTC. Residues: CASRQAPSGANVLTF. J is TRBJ2-6 and V is TRBV7-9; the D is unclear. There are 15 residues in the CDR3. CDR1 and CDR2 (germline): SEHNR, FQNEAQ (reference sequence). Trimming shortened V by 6 bases and J by 0 bases, and 9 bases separated the two germline ends.

The V and J genes are TRBV4-1 and TRBJ2-7, with 7 bases matching TRBD1. After removal of 5 bases from V and 5 bases from J, the junction contained 12 bases not matched to a gene. Germline CDR1 and CDR2: MGHRA and YSYEKL. This CDR3 region has 15 residues. In DNA form, the CDR3 reads TGCGCCAGCAGCACCAAGCTTGACAGGGCCCACGAGCAGTACTTC. Translation gives CASSTKLDRAHEQYF.

A remark on this clone: An end of the junction differs from the germline gene, which may be a read error. The rearrangement links TRBV18 to TRBJ2-1; 13 positions agree with TRBD2. The CDR3 is 12 amino acids. The germline V gene encodes CDR1 KGHSH and CDR2 LQKENI. The CDR3 here is CASSPGTSGAVF. CDR3 bases: TGTGCCAGCTCCCCTGGGACTAGCGGGGCCGTCTTC.

This clone has just a few counts. The CDR3 is CSVEGGDNTEAFF. As DNA, the CDR3 is TGCAGCGTTGAAGGGGGAGATAACACTGAAGCTTTCTTT. This chain uses TRBV29-1 with TRBJ1-1, with D uncertain. CDR1 and CDR2 (germline): SQVTM, ANQGSEA. The CDR3 runs 13 residues. Trimming removed 1 base from V and 2 bases from J, with 8 bases in between.

The rearrangement uses TRBV30 and TRBJ2-7, with TRBD2 as a possible D gene (5 bases). The germline V gene encodes CDR1 GTSNPN and CDR2 SVGIG (reference sequence). The V gene lost 4 bases and the J gene lost 2 bases, with 9 bases spanning the gap. This CDR3 is 12 amino acids long. DNA for the CDR3: TGTGCCTGGACCACCGGGGCCTACGAGCAGTACTTC. Its translation is CAWTTGAYEQYF.

The CDR3 sequence: CASSQDLRQGLAQPQHF. DNA of the CDR3: TGTGCCAGCAGCCAAGATCTGCGGCAGGGTCTCGCTCAGCCCCAGCATTTT. The rearrangement uses TRBV4-2 and TRBJ1-5; D possibly corresponds to TRBD1 (5 bases). Germline loops: CDR1 LGHNA, CDR2 YNFKEQ. Trimming stripped 0 bases from V and 6 bases from J, with 18 bases between. The CDR3 contains 17 residues.

J is TRBJ2-7 and V is TRBV9, with a weak D call TRBD2 (5 bases). Germline CDR1 reads SGDLS; CDR2 reads YYNGEE. The CDR3 spans 14 residues. The V and J ends lost 0 bases and 3 bases respectively, with 10 bases between them. The CDR3 DNA reads as TGTGCCAGCAGCGTAGAAGCTAGCAACTACGAGCAGTACTTC. Its translation: CASSVEASNYEQYF. Filled out from reference TRBV9 and TRBJ2-7, the complete variable domain reads DSGVTQTPKHLITATGQRVTLRCSPRSGDLSVYWYQQSLDQGLQFLIQYYNGEERAKGNILERFSAQQFPDLHSELNLSSLELGDSALYFCASSVEASNYEQYFGPGTRLTVT.

This clone was recorded a few times. This chain uses TRBV27 with TRBJ2-2, with D perhaps matching TRBD1 (5 bases). Per the germline V gene, CDR1 is MNHEY and CDR2 is SMNVEV (reference sequence). V was cut by 3 bases and J by 6 bases, with 11 bases left in between. The CDR3 is 14 residues long. In DNA, the CDR3 is TGTGCCAGCAGTTTGGGGCAGGGCCCCGGGGAGCTGTTTTTT. Protein product: CASSLGQGPGELFF.

The chain links TRBV9 to TRBJ2-1, with 12 nucleotides matching TRBD2. Germline CDR1 is SGDLS and CDR2 is YYNGEE. After removal of 3 bases from V and 9 bases from J, the junction contained 7 bases not matched to a gene. This CDR3 is built from 15 residues. CDR3 sequence reads: CASSARTSGAVEQFF. The CDR3, as DNA: TGTGCCAGCAGCGCTAGGACTAGCGGGGCCGTTGAGCAGTTCTTC.

The rearrangement links TRBV30 to TRBJ1-5, with 10 bases lining up with TRBD1. V trimming: 7 bases; J trimming: 11 bases; junction bases outside the gene matches: 11. Germline values: CDR1 GTSNPN, CDR2 SVGIG (reference sequence). The length of the CDR3 is 13 residues. The CDR3 bases are TGTGCCTCATCGGACAGGGGGAAGGGGGCCCAGCATTTT. As protein: CASSDRGKGAQHF.

This sequence joins TRBV29-1 and TRBJ2-3; the match to TRBD1 covers 9 bases. Germline V gene data show CDR1 as SQVTM and CDR2 as ANQGSEA. The CDR3 is 14 residues long. The V gene end was trimmed by 8 bases and the J gene end by 1 base; junction bases not matched to a gene: 7. CDR3 residues: CSPFGDRGTDTQYF. The CDR3 nucleotides read TGCAGCCCGTTCGGGGACAGGGGCACAGATACGCAGTATTTT.